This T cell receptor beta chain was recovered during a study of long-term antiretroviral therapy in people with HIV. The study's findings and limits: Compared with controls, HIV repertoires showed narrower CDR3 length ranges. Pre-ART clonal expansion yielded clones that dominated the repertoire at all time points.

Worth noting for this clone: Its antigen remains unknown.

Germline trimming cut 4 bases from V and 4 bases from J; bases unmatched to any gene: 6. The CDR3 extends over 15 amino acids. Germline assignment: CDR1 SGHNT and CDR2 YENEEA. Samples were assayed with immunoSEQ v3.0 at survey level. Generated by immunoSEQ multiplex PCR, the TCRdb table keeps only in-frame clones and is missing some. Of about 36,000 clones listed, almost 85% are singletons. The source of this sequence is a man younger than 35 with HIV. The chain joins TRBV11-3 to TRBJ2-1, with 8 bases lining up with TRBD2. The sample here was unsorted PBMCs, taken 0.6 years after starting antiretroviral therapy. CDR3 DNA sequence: TGTGCCAGCAGCTGGGGTAGCGGGGATTACAATGAGCAGTTCTTC. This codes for CASSWGSGDYNEQFF.